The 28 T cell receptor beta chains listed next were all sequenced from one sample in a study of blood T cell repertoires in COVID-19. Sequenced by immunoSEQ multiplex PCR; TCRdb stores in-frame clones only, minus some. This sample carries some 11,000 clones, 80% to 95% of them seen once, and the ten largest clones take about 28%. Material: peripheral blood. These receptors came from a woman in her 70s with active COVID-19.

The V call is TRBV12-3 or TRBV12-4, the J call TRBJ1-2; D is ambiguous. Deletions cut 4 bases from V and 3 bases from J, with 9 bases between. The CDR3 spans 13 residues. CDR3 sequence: CASSSRSHYGYTF. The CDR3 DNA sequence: TGTGCCAGCAGTTCTCGTTCTCACTATGGCTACACCTTC.

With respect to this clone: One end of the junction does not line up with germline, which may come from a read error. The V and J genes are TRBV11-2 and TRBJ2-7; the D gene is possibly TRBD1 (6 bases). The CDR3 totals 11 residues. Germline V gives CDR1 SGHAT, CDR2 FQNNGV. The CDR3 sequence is CASSLARGIGF. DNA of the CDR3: TGTGCCAGCAGCTTAGCCAGGGGCATTGGATTC.

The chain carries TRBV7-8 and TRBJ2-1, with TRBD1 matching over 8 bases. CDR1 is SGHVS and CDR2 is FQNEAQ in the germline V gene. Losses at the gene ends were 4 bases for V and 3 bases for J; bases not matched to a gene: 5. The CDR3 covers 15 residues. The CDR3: CASSSRTGNYNEQFF. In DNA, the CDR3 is TGTGCCAGCAGCTCAAGGACAGGGAACTACAATGAGCAGTTCTTC.

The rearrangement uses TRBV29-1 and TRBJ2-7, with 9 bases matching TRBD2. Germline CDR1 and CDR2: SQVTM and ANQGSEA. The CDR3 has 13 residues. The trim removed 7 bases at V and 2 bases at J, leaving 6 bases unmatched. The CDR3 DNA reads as TGCAGCGCCCGACTAGCGGCCACCTACGAGCAGTACTTC. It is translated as CSARLAATYEQYF.

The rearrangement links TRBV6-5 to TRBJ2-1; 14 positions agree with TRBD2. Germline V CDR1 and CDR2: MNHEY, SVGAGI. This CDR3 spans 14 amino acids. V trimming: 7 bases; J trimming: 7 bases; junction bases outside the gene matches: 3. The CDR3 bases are TGTGCCAGCACCGGGACTAGCGGGAGTAATGAGCAGTTCTTC. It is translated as CASTGTSGSNEQFF.

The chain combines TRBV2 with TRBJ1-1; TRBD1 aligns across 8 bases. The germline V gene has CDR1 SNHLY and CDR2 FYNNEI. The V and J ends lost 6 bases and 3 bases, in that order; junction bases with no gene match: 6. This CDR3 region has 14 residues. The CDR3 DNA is TGTGCCAGCAGCTTGAAGACAGGGGACACTGAAGCTTTCTTT. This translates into CASSLKTGDTEAFF.

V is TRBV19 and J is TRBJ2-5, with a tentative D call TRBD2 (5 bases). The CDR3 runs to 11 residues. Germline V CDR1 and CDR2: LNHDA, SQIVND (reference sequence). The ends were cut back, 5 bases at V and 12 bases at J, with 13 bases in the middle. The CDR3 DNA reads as TGTGCCAGTAGTCACCGGGAATCTAAGTACTTC. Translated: CASSHRESKYF.

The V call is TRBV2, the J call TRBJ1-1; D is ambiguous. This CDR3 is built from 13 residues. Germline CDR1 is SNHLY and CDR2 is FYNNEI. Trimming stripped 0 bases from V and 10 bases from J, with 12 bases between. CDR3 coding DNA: TGTGCCAGCAGTGAAGCATTTCGGGGAGGAGCTTTCTTT. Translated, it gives CASSEAFRGGAFF.

DNA for the CDR3: TGTGCCAGCAGCGCAACCCGGGACAGGGTCTTTATTAACTCTGGAAACACCATATATTTT. Its translation: CASSATRDRVFINSGNTIYF. This rearrangement joins TRBV9 to TRBJ1-3; 9 nucleotides align to TRBD1. The CDR3 consists of 20 residues. Germline V gives CDR1 SGDLS, CDR2 YYNGEE. J gave up 0 bases and V 3 bases, and 16 bases lay outside the gene matches. Complete variable domain (other parts from reference TRBV9 and TRBJ1-3): DSGVTQTPKHLITATGQRVTLRCSPRSGDLSVYWYQQSLDQGLQFLIQYYNGEERAKGNILERFSAQQFPDLHSELNLSSLELGDSALYFCASSATRDRVFINSGNTIYFGEGSWLTVV.

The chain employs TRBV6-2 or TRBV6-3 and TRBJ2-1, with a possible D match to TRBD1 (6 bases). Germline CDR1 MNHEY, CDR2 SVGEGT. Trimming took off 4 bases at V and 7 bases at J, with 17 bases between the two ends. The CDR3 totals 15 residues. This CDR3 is CASSLGAAGVNEQFF. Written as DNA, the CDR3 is TGTGCCAGCAGTTTAGGGGCGGCAGGGGTAAATGAGCAGTTCTTC.

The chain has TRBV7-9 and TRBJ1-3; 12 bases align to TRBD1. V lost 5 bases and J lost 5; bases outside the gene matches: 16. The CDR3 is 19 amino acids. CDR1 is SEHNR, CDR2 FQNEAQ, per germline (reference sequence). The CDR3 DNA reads TGTGCCAGCAGCCCAGTCCCGGGACAGGGGGCCCTTTTGAGAAACACCATATATTTT. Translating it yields CASSPVPGQGALLRNTIYF.

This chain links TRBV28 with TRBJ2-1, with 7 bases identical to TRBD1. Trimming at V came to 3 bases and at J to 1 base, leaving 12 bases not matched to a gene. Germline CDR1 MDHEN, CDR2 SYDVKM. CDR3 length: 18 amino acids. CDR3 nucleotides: TGTGCCAGCAGTTTTACAGGGGTCACAGTCAGTTCCTACAATGAGCAGTTCTTC. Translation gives CASSFTGVTVSSYNEQFF.

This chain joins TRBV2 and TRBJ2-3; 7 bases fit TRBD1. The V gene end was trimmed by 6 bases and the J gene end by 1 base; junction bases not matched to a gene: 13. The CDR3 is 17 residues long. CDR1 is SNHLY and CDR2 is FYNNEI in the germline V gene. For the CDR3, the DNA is TGTGCCAGCAGAGGCCTTAGACAGGGTGGTCGCACAGATACGCAGTATTTT. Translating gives CASRGLRQGGRTDTQYF.

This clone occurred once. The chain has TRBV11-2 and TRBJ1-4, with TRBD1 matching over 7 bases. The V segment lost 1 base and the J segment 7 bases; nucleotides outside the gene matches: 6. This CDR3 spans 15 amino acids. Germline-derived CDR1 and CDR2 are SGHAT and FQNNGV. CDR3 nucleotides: TGTGCCAGCAGCTTAGGAGGGACAGTCGGTGAAAAACTGTTTTTT. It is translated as CASSLGGTVGEKLFF.

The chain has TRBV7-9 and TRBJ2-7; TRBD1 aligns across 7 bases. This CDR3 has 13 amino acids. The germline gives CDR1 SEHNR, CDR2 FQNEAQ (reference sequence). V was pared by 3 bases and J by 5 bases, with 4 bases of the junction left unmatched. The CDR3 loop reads CASSLAGGNEQYF. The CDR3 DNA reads TGTGCCAGCAGCTTGGCAGGGGGTAACGAGCAGTACTTC. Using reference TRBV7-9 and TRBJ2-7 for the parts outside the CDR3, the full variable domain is DTGVSQNPRHKITKRGQNVTFRCDPISEHNRLYWYRQTLGQGPEFLTYFQNEAQLEKSRLLSDRFSAERPKGSFSTLEIQRTEQGDSAMYLCASSLAGGNEQYFGPGTRLTVT.

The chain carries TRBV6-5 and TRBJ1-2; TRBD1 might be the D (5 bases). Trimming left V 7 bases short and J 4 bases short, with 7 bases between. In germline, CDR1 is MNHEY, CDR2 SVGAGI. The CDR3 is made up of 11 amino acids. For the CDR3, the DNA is TGTGCCAGCACCGGGGGCTATGGCTACACCTTC. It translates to CASTGGYGYTF.

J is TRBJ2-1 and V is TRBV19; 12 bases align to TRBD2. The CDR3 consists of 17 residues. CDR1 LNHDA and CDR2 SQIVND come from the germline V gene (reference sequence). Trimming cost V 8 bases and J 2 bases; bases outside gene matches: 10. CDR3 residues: CASSTTLAGGPYNEQFF. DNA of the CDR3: TGTGCCAGTTCGACCACACTAGCGGGAGGTCCCTACAATGAGCAGTTCTTC.

The DNA for the CDR3 is TGTGCCAGCAGTTTACGGGGTTTCGTTTGGACAGGGGGCGAGATACGTGAGCAGTTCTTC. It translates to CASSLRGFVWTGGEIREQFF. This chain uses TRBV27 with TRBJ2-1; 11 bases fit TRBD1. CDR3 length equals 20 residues. J lost 9 bases, V lost 2 bases, and 21 bases had no gene match. Germline lookup yields CDR1 MNHEY and CDR2 SMNVEV (reference sequence).

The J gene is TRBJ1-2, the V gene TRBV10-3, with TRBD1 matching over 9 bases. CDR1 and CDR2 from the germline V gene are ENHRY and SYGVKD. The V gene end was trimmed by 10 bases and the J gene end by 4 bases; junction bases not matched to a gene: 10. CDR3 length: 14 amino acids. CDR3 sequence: CATGSPDRGYGYTF. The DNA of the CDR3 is TGTGCCACCGGATCGCCGGACAGGGGCTATGGCTACACCTTC.

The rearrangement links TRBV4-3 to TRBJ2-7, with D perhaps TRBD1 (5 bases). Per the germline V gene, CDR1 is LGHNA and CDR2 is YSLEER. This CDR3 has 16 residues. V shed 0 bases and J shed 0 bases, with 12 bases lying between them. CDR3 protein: CASSQDRTDSSYEQYF. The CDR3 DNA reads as TGCGCCAGCAGCCAAGATCGAACAGACAGCTCCTACGAGCAGTACTTC.

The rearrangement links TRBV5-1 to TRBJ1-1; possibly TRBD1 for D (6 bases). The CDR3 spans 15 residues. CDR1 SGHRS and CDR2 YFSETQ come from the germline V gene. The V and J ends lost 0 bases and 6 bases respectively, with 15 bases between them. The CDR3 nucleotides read TGCGCCAGCAGCTTGGAGGGGAGGGGGGACGCTGAAGCTTTCTTT. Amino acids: CASSLEGRGDAEAFF.

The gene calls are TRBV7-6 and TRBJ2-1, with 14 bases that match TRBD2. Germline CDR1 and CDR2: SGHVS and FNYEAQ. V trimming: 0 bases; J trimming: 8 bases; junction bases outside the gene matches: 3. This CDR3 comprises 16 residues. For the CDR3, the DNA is TGTGCCAGCAGCTTAGCGGGGGGACTAGCGGGAGATGAGCAGTTCTTC. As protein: CASSLAGGLAGDEQFF.

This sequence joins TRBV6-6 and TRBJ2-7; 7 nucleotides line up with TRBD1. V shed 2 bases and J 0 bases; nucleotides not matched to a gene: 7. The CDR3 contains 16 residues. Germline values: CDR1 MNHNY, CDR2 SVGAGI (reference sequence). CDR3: CASSYANRDSSYEQYF. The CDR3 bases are TGTGCCAGCAGTTACGCCAATCGGGACAGCTCCTACGAGCAGTACTTC.

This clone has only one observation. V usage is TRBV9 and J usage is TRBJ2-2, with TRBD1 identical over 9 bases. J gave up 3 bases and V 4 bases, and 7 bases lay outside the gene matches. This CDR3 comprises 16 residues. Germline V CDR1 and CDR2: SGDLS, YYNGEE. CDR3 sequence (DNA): TGTGCCAGCAGCTTCCGGACAGGGGAGTACACCGGGGAGCTGTTTTTT. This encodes CASSFRTGEYTGELFF.

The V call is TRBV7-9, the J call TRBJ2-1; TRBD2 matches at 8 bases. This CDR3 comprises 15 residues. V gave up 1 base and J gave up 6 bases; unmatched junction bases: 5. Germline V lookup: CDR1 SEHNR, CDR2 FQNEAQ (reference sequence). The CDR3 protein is CASSLVAGRGNEQFF. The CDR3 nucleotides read TGTGCCAGCAGCTTAGTAGCGGGAAGGGGCAATGAGCAGTTCTTC. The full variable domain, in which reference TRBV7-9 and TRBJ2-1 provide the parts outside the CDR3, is DTGVSQNPRHKITKRGQNVTFRCDPISEHNRLYWYRQTLGQGPEFLTYFQNEAQLEKSRLLSDRFSAERPKGSFSTLEIQRTEQGDSAMYLCASSLVAGRGNEQFFGPGTRLTVL.

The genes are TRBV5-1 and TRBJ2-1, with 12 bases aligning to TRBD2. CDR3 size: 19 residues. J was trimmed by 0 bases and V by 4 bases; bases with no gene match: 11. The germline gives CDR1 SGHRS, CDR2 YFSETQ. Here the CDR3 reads CASSPRLAGGLGSYNEQFF. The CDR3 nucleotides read TGCGCCAGCAGCCCCCGGCTAGCGGGAGGGCTGGGCTCCTACAATGAGCAGTTCTTC.

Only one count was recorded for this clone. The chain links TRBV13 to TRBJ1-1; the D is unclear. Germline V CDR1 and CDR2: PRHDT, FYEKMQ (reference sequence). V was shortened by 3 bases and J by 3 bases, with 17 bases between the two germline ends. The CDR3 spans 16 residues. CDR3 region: CASSLRPEMGDTEAFF. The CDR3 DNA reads TGTGCCAGCAGCTTGCGACCTGAAATGGGAGACACTGAAGCTTTCTTT.

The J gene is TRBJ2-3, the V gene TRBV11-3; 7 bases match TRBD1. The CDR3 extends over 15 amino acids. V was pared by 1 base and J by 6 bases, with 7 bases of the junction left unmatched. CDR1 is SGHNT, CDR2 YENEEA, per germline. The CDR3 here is CASSLAGQGEDTQYF. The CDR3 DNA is TGTGCCAGCAGCTTAGCAGGCCAGGGGGAGGATACGCAGTATTTT.